This T cell receptor beta chain was documented in a study of beta chain features in type 1 diabetes. Germline V gene lookup returns CDR1 MNHNS and CDR2 SASEGT. V was cut by 11 bases and J by 6 bases, with 11 bases left in between. The CDR3 spans 11 residues. Details on this clone: Antigen: not known.

Study conclusions and caveats: Researchers cautioned that cDNA sequencing could over-represent cells with high TCR expression.

The whole isolated RNA underwent reverse transcription, so sequencing captured expressed TCRB transcripts. Sequencing was performed with immunoSEQ multiplex PCR; in TCRdb, only in-frame clones are kept and a portion is missing. This table has about 320,000 clones, around 15% appearing once. The sequence derives from a man aged 30 to 39 in good health. The sequenced material came from central memory CD4+ T cells from blood. This chain connects TRBV6-1 to TRBJ2-1; D gene unclear. The CDR3, as DNA: TGTGCCCTTAACATTCGCAATGAGCAGTTCTTC. Amino acid sequence: CALNIRNEQFF.